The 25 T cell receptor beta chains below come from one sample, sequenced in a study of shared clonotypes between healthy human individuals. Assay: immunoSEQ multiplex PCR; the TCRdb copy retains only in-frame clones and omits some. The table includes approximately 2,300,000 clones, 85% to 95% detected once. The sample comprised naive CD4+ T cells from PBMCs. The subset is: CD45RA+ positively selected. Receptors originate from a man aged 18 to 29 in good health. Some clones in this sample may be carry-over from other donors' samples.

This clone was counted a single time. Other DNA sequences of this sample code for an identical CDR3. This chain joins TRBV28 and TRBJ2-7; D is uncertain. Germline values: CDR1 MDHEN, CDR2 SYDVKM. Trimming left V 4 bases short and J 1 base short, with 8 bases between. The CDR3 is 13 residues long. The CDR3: CASSSGRSYEQYF. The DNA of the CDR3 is TGTGCCAGCAGTTCAGGACGGTCCTACGAGCAGTACTTC.

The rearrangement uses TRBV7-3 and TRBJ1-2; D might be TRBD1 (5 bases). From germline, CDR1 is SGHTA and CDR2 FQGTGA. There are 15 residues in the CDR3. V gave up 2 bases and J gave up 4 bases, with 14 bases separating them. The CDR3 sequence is CASSLQGSDGYGYTF. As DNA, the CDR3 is TGTGCCAGCAGCTTACAGGGATCGGACGGCTATGGCTACACCTTC.

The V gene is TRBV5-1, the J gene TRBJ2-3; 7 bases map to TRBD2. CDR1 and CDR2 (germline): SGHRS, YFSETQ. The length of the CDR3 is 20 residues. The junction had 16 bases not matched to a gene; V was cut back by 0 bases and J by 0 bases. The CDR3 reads CASSLVSSGTPSRSTDTQYF. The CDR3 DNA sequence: TGCGCCAGCAGCTTGGTCTCCAGCGGGACCCCCTCTCGCAGCACAGATACGCAGTATTTT. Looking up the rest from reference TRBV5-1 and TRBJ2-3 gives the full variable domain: KAGVTQTPRYLIKTRGQQVTLSCSPISGHRSVSWYQQTPGQGLQFLFEYFSETQRNKGNFPGRFSGRQFSNSRSEMNVSTLELGDSALYLCASSLVSSGTPSRSTDTQYFGPGTRLTVL.

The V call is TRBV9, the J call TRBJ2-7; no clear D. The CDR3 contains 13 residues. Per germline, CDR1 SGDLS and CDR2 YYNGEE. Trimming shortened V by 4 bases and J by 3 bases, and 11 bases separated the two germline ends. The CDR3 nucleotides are TGTGCCAGCAGCCCCCGTGGGCTCTACGAGCAGTACTTC. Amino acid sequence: CASSPRGLYEQYF.

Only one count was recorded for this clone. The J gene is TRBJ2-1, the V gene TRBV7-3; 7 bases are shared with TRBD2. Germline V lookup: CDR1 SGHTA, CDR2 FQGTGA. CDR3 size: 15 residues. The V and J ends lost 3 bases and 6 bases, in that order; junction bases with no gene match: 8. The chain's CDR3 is CASSFAAGARNEQFF. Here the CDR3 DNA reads TGTGCCAGCAGCTTCGCGGCGGGAGCTCGCAATGAGCAGTTCTTC.

In nucleotides, the CDR3 is TGTGCCAGCAGTGGGGGCACCTGGCCTCGGGGAGATACGCAGTATTTT. Translating gives CASSGGTWPRGDTQYF. The genes are TRBV28 and TRBJ2-3, with a weak D call TRBD1 (6 bases). The CDR3 is 16 residues long. V lost 5 bases and J lost 5, with 20 bases in between. The germline V gene has CDR1 MDHEN and CDR2 SYDVKM.

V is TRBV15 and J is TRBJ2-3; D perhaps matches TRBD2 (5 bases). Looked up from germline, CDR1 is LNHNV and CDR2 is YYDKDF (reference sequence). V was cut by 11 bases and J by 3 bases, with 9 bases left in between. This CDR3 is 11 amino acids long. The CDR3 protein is CAPTGTDTQYF. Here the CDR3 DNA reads TGTGCCCCCACGGGGACAGATACGCAGTATTTT.

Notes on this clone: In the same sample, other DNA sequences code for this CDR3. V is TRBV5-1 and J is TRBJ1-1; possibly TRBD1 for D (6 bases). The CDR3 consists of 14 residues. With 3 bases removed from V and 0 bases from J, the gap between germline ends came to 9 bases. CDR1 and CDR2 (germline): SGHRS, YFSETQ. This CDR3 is CASSSDRLNTEAFF. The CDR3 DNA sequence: TGCGCCAGCAGCTCCGACAGGCTGAACACTGAAGCTTTCTTT.

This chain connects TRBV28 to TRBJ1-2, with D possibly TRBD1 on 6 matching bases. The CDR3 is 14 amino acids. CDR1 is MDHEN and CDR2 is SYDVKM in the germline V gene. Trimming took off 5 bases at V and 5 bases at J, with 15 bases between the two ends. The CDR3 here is CASSVQGFEYGYTF. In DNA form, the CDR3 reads TGTGCCAGCAGTGTCCAGGGGTTTGAGTATGGCTACACCTTC.

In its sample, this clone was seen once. CDR3 amino acids: CATWGLIQMGRGPDTEAFF. The CDR3 region has the DNA TGTGCCACCTGGGGGCTTATACAAATGGGTAGGGGGCCGGACACTGAAGCTTTCTTT. The V call is TRBV28, the J call TRBJ1-1; 7 bases align to TRBD1. The CDR3 loop spans 19 amino acids. V shed 10 bases, J shed 3 bases, and the junction held 26 bases outside the gene matches. The V gene's germline CDR1 is MDHEN and CDR2 SYDVKM.

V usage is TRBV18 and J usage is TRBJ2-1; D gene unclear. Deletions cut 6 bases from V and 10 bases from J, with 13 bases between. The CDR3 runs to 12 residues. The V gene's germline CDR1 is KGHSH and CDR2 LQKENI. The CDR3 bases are TGTGCCAGCTCCCCGGAAGGGAAGGAGCAGTTCTTC. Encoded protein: CASSPEGKEQFF. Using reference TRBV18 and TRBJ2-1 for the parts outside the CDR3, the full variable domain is NAGVMQNPRHLVRRRGQEARLRCSPMKGHSHVYWYRQLPEEGLKFMVYLQKENIIDESGMPKERFSAEFPKEGPSILRIQQVVRGDSAAYFCASSPEGKEQFFGPGTRLTVL.

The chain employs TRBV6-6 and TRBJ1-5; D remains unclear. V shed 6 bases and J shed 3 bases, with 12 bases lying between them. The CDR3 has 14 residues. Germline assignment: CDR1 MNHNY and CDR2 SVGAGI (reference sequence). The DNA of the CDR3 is TGTGCCAGCAGAGGGCCGGGCTCCAATCAGCCCCAGCATTTT. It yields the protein CASRGPGSNQPQHF.

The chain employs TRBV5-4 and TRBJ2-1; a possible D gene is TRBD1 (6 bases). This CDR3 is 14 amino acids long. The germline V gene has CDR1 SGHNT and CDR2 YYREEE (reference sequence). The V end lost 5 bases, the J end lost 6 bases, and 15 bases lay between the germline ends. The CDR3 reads CASRADSISNEQFF. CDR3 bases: TGTGCCAGCAGGGCGGACAGTATATCCAATGAGCAGTTCTTC.

Here the CDR3 reads CASSFPGPSGPQHF. CDR3 nucleotides: TGTGCCAGCAGCTTTCCAGGGCCGTCGGGTCCCCAGCATTTT. This chain uses TRBV5-4 with TRBJ1-5, with D possibly matching TRBD1 (5 bases). This CDR3 has 14 residues. V lost 2 bases and J lost 10, with 16 bases in between. Germline CDR1 and CDR2: SGHNT and YYREEE (reference sequence).

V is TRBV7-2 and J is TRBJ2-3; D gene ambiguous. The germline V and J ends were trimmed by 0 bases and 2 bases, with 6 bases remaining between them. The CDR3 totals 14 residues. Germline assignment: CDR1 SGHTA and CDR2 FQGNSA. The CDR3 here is CASSLAVDTDTQYF. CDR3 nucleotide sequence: TGTGCCAGCAGCTTAGCTGTAGACACAGATACGCAGTATTTT.

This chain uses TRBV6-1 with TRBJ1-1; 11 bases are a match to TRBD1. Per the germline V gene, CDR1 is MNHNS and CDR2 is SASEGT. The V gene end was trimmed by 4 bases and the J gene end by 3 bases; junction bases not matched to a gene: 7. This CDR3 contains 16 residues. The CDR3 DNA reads TGTGCCAGCAGTGGTCGGGACAGGGGGGTCGACACTGAAGCTTTCTTT. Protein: CASSGRDRGVDTEAFF.

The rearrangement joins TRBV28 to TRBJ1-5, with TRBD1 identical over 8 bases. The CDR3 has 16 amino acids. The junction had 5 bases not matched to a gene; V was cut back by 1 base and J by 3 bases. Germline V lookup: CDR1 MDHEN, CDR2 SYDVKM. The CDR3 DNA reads TGTGCCAGCAGTTTATCGGACAGGGCCGTCAATCAGCCCCAGCATTTT. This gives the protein CASSLSDRAVNQPQHF.

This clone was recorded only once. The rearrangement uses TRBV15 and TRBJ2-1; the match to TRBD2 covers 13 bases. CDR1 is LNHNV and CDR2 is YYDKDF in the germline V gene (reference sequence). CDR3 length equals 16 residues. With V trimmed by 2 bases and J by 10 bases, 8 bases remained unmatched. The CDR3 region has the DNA TGTGCCACCAGCAGAAGGACTAGCGGGAGTCCCAGGGAGCAGTTCTTC. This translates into CATSRRTSGSPREQFF.

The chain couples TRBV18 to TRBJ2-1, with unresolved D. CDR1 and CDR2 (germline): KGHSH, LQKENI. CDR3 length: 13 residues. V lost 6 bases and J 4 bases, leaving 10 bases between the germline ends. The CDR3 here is CASSATPYNEQFF. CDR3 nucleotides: TGTGCCAGCTCCGCGACACCGTACAATGAGCAGTTCTTC.

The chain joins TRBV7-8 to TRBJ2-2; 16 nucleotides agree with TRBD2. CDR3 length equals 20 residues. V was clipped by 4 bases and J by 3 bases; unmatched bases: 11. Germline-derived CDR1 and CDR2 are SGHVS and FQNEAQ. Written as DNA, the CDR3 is TGTGCCAGCAGCTCAGAGCCGGGGACTAGCGGGAGGGGGCACACCGGGGAGCTGTTTTTT. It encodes CASSSEPGTSGRGHTGELFF.

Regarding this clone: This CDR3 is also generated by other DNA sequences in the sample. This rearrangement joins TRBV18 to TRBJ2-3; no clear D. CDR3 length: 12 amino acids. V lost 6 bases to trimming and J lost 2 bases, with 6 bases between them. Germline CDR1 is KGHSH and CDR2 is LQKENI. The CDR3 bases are TGTGCCAGCTCTCCCTCCACAGATACGCAGTATTTT. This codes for CASSPSTDTQYF.

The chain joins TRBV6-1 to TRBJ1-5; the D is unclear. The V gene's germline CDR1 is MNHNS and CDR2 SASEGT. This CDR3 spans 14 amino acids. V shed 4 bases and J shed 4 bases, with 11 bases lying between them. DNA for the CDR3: TGTGCCAGCAGTGGCCACCTGGAAAATCAGCCCCAGCATTTT. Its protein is CASSGHLENQPQHF.

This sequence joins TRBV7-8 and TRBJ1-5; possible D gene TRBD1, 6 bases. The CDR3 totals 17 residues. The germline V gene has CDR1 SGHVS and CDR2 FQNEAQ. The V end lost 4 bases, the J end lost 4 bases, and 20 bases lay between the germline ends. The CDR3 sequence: CASSSDKDRDINQPQHF. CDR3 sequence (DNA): TGTGCCAGCAGCTCTGATAAAGACCGGGACATAAATCAGCCCCAGCATTTT. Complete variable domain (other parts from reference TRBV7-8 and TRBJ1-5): GAGVSQSPRYKVAKRGQDVALRCDPISGHVSLFWYQQALGQGPEFLTYFQNEAQLDKSGLPSDRFFAERPEGSVSTLKIQRTQQEDSAVYLCASSSDKDRDINQPQHFGDGTRLSIL.

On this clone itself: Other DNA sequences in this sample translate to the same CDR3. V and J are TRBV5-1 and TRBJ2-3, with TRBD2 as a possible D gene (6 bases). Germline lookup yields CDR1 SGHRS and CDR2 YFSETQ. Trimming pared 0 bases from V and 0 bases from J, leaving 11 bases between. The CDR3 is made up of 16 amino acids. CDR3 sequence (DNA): TGCGCCAGCAGCTTGGGGCTAGCGCCGAGCACAGATACGCAGTATTTT. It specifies CASSLGLAPSTDTQYF.

The DNA for the CDR3 is TGTGCCAGCAGCGAACAACGGGACTTAGGATGGGAGACCCAGTACTTC. Translation gives CASSEQRDLGWETQYF. The rearrangement joins TRBV9 to TRBJ2-5, with D possibly TRBD2 on 6 matching bases. Trimming stripped 3 bases from V and 5 bases from J, with 20 bases between. The CDR3 runs 16 residues. CDR1 is SGDLS and CDR2 is YYNGEE in the germline V gene.